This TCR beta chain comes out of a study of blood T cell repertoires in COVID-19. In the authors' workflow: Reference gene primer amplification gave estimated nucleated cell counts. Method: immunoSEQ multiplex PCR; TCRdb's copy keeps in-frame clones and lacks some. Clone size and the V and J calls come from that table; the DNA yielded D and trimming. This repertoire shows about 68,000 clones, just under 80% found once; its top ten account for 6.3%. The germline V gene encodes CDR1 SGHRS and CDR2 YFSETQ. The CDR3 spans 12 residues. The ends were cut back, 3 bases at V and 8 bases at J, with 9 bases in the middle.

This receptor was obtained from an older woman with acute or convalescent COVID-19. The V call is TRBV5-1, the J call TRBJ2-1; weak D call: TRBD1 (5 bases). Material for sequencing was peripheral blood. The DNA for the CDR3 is TGCGCCAGCAGCTCTCAGGGTCATGAGCAGTTCTTC. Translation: CASSSQGHEQFF.